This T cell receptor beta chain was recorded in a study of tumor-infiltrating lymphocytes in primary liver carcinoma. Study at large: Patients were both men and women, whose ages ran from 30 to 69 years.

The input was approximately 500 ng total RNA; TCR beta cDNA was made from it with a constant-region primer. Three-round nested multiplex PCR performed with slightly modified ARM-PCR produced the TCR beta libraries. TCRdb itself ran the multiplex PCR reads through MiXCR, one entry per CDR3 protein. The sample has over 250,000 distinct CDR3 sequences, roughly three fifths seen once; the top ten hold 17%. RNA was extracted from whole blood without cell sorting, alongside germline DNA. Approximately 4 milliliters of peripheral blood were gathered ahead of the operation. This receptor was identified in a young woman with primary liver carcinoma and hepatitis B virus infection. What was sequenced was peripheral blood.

The CDR3 is CASSLSSGASTDTQYF. The CDR3 nucleotides read TGCGCCAGCAGCCTCAGTAGCGGGGCTAGCACAGATACGCAGTATTTT. The genes are TRBV4-1 and TRBJ2-3; 8 bases map to TRBD2. The CDR3 covers 16 residues. Germline values: CDR1 MGHRA, CDR2 YSYEKL. V lost 4 bases, J lost 0 bases, and 6 bases stayed unmatched.